The rows below give T cell receptor beta chains drawn from one sample of a study of blood T cells in healthy people across ages. TCRdb reprocessed the 5' RACE reads with MiXCR, giving one entry per CDR3 protein. The table includes just over 800,000 distinct CDR3 sequences, 62% detected once. The material sequenced was blood. These receptors were obtained from a man under 40 in good health. Each CDR3 is given with its conserved first and last residue. The D gene is left open where the match is weak. Rows may omit the clone size; those that give it use once, few, many or a size class.

TRBV20-1	TRBJ2-7	NA	TRBD1	CSARGDRVSYEQYF	TGCAGTGCTAGAGGGGACAGGGTCTCCTACGAGCAGTACTTC
TRBV10-3	TRBJ2-1	once	TRBD2	CAISESGGSSYNEQFF	TGTGCCATCAGTGAGTCGGGGGGGAGCTCCTACAATGAGCAGTTCTTC
TRBV2	TRBJ1-5	NA	TRBD1	CASMGDSPKPQHF	TGTGCCAGCATGGGGGACAGCCCTAAGCCCCAGCATTTT
TRBV11-3	TRBJ1-6	once	TRBD1	CASSLDLDRGILRTYNSPLHF	TGTGCCAGCAGCTTAGATCTTGACAGGGGAATTTTGAGGACCTATAATTCACCCCTCCACTTT
TRBV27	TRBJ1-1	NA	NA	CASSPLAGALVTEAFF	TGTGCCAGCAGTCCCTTGGCAGGGGCTTTGGTCACTGAAGCTTTCTTT
TRBV20-1	TRBJ2-7	NA	NA	CSARVSGLRAVLDYEQYF	TGCAGTGCTAGAGTGTCTGGACTACGAGCAGTACTTGATTACGAGCAGTACTTC
TRBV14	TRBJ2-4	NA	NA	CASSRFTGPKNIQYF	TGTGCCAGCAGCCGGTTTACAGGGCCCAAAAACATTCAGTACTTC
TRBV7-9	TRBJ2-3	NA	NA	CASSSSTRDTNTDTQYF	TGTGCCAGCAGCTCCTCGACCCGGGACACCAACACAGATACGCAGTATTTT
TRBV9	TRBJ2-1	once	TRBD1	CASSGGDRAKGKQFF	TGTGCCAGCAGCGGGGGGGACAGGGCGAAGGGGAAGCAGTTCTTC
TRBV5-1	TRBJ2-1	NA	TRBD2	CASSLVASGGYNEQFF	TGCGCCAGCAGCTTGGTGGCTAGCGGGGGATACAATGAGCAGTTCTTC
TRBV7-8	TRBJ2-1	many	NA	CASNQVGYEQFF	TGTGCCAGCAACCAGGTTGGATATGAGCAGTTCTTC
TRBV4-3	TRBJ1-1	few	NA	CASSRSGATEAFF	TGCGCCAGCAGCCGTTCCGGGGCAACTGAAGCTTTCTTT
TRBV24-1	TRBJ2-1	NA	TRBD2	CATSDLLAGGTEQFF	TGTGCCACCAGTGATTTACTAGCGGGGGGGACTGAGCAGTTCTTC
TRBV27	TRBJ2-2	NA	TRBD1	CASSPLDRGTGELFF	TGTGCCAGCAGTCCCCTCGACAGGGGCACCGGGGAGCTGTTTTTT
TRBV7-2	TRBJ2-5	NA	TRBD1	CASSIQQGTGGKETQYF	TGTGCCAGCAGCATTCAACAGGGGACAGGGGGGAAAGAGACCCAGTACTTC
TRBV3-1	TRBJ2-4	NA	TRBD1	CASSSWDRGDKNIQYF	TGTGCCAGCAGCAGCTGGGACAGGGGGGATAAAAACATTCAGTACTTC
TRBV6-7	TRBJ2-3	NA	NA	CASSYPHLGRTDTQYF	TGTGCCAGCAGTTACCCCCACCTAGGGAGGACAGATACGCAGTATTTT
TRBV7-2	TRBJ2-3	few	NA	CASSLKDATDTQYF	TGTGCCAGCAGCTTAAAGGACGCTACAGATACGCAGTATTTT
TRBV20-1	TRBJ2-3	once	TRBD2	CSARNGLDTDTQYF	TGCAGTGCTAGGAATGGACTAGACACAGATACGCAGTATTTT
TRBV6-5	TRBJ2-3	NA	NA	CASSYSYRRSTDTQYF	TGTGCCAGCAGTTACTCATACAGGAGAAGCACAGATACGCAGTATTTT
TRBV10-3	TRBJ1-2	NA	NA	CAIRTALRGYTF	TGTGCCATCAGGACTGCCCTGAGGGGCTACACCTTC
TRBV12-3/TRBV12-4	TRBJ2-5	NA	TRBD1	CASSHRGQETQYF	TGTGCCAGCAGTCACAGGGGGCAAGAGACCCAGTACTTC
TRBV27	TRBJ2-1	NA	TRBD1	CASSWDRLYNEQFF	TGTGCCAGCAGTTGGGACAGGCTTTACAATGAGCAGTTCTTC
TRBV5-1	TRBJ2-7	NA	NA	CASNGQLSYEQYF	TGCGCCAGCAACGGACAGCTCTCCTACGAGCAGTACTTC
TRBV6-2/TRBV6-3	TRBJ2-4	NA	NA	CATERGTGDIQYF	TGTGCCACCGAAAGGGGCACCGGGGACATTCAGTACTTC
TRBV28	TRBJ1-6	NA	NA	CASSPTQGVNSPLHF	TGTGCCAGCAGCCCCACACAGGGCGTTAATTCACCCCTCCACTTT
TRBV10-3	TRBJ2-7	once	TRBD1	CAISESSAGGAYEQYF	TGTGCCATCAGTGAGTCGTCGGCAGGGGGTGCGTACGAGCAGTACTTC
TRBV29-1	TRBJ2-5	NA	NA	CSVGTGRGETQYF	TGCAGCGTTGGGACAGGGAGGGGAGAGACCCAGTACTTC
TRBV25-1	TRBJ1-1	once	NA	CASSPTAMNTEAFF	TGTGCCAGCAGCCCGACAGCGATGAACACTGAAGCTTTCTTT
TRBV11-2	TRBJ1-4	NA	NA	CASSLGALNEKLFF	TGTGCCAGCAGCTTAGGGGCTCTTAATGAAAAACTGTTTTTT
TRBV6-1	TRBJ2-1	once	NA	CASSDDWPALNNEQFF	TGTGCCAGCAGTGATGATTGGCCCGCCTTGAACAATGAGCAGTTCTTC